This is a list of T cell receptor beta chains from one sample in a study of T cell repertoires in cytomegalovirus infection. TCRdb redid the calling of the reads with MiXCR, one entry per CDR3 protein. Counted here are roughly 190,000 distinct CDR3 sequences, 9.5% occurring once; the ten biggest clones make up 4.6%. The sample was PBMCs. These TCRs come from a human donor in good health (CMV status not recorded). Some clones in this sample may be carry-over from other donors' samples. Both conserved end residues are part of each CDR3. D genes are given only for firm matches. Where a row states a size, it is once, few, many or the class of an expanded clone; other rows omit it.

j_call clone_size v_call d_call cdr3_aa cdr3_nt
TRBJ1-3 few TRBV12-5 . CASGYSGTGNTIYF TGTGCTAGTGGTTATTCAGGGACTGGAAACACCATATATTTT
TRBJ1-6 few TRBV18 . CASSPNGPAGNSPLHF TGTGCCAGCTCACCGAATGGCCCGGCGGGGAATTCACCCCTCCACTTT
TRBJ2-7 few TRBV12-3/TRBV12-4 . CASSFAGSINEQYF TGTGCCAGCAGTTTTGCCGGGAGTATCAACGAGCAGTACTTC
TRBJ2-2 many TRBV11-2 . CASSRSTGELFF TGTGCCAGCAGCCGGAGCACCGGGGAGCTGTTTTTT
TRBJ1-6 . TRBV7-2 TRBD1 CASSIQGAYSPLHF TGTGCCAGCAGCATACAGGGGGCTTATTCACCCCTCCACTTT
TRBJ2-7 many TRBV7-2 TRBD2 CASRSGLAGGPTTYEQYF TGTGCCAGCAGATCGGGACTAGCGGGAGGGCCCACCACCTACGAGCAGTACTTC
TRBJ1-3 many TRBV7-8 . CASSLGRGRSGNTIYF TGTGCCAGCAGCTTAGGGCGGGGGCGATCTGGAAACACCATATATTTT
TRBJ1-3 few TRBV20-1 TRBD1 CSARVRGLGNTIYF TGCAGTGCTAGAGTCAGGGGGCTTGGAAACACCATATATTTT
TRBJ2-5 many TRBV7-2 . CASSLPTGRETQYF TGTGCCAGCAGCCTACCCACAGGTCGGGAGACCCAGTACTTC
TRBJ2-3 many TRBV7-9 TRBD1 CASSATGGSPADTQYF TGTGCCAGCAGCGCGACAGGGGGCTCCCCGGCAGATACGCAGTATTTT
TRBJ1-3 . TRBV2 . CASSPSISGNTIYF TGTGCCAGCAGCCCCTCAATCTCTGGAAACACCATATATTTT
TRBJ2-7 many TRBV7-2 . CASSAYGGQWEQYF TGTGCCAGCAGCGCTTATGGGGGGCAGTGGGAGCAGTACTTC
TRBJ2-1 many TRBV6-2/TRBV6-3 . CASTKGTTAYNEQFF TGTGCCAGCACTAAAGGGACAACAGCCTACAATGAGCAGTTCTTC
TRBJ2-3 . TRBV20-1 . CSAYGPGDTQYF TGCAGTGCTTACGGGCCGGGGGATACGCAGTATTTT
TRBJ1-1 many TRBV6-1 . CASSDRPGLNTEAFF TGTGCCAGCAGTGATCGACCGGGGCTGAACACTGAAGCTTTCTTT
TRBJ1-1 . TRBV19 TRBD1 CASTPLDRATEAFF TGTGCCAGTACCCCGCTTGACAGGGCCACTGAAGCTTTCTTT
TRBJ2-3 . TRBV6-2/TRBV6-3 . CASSYYGTQYF TGTGCCAGCAGTTACTATGGTACGCAGTATTTT
TRBJ2-7 many TRBV7-2 . CASSPVRGEQYF TGTGCCAGCAGCCCGGTCCGGGGCGAGCAGTACTTC
TRBJ1-3 few TRBV5-1 . CASSSNAGNTIYF TGCGCCAGCTCCTCCAATGCCGGAAACACCATATATTTT
TRBJ2-1 few TRBV10-3 . CAISPRDLSYNEQFF TGTGCCATCAGTCCCCGGGACCTTTCGTACAATGAGCAGTTCTTC
TRBJ2-6 many TRBV11-2 . CASSDPRGSFGANVLTF TGTGCCAGCAGCGACCCGAGAGGCTCCTTTGGGGCCAACGTCCTGACTTTC
TRBJ2-7 few TRBV9 . CASSVARTVQISYEQYF TGTGCCAGCAGCGTAGCCCGGACCGTCCAGATCTCCTACGAGCAGTACTTC
TRBJ1-3 many TRBV7-8 . CASSTMEISGNTIYF TGTGCCAGCAGCACGATGGAGATCTCTGGAAACACCATATATTTT
TRBJ2-1 . TRBV6-2/TRBV6-3 . CASSPWGSYNEQFF TGTGCCAGCAGTCCTTGGGGGTCCTACAATGAGCAGTTCTTC
TRBJ1-2 . TRBV20-1 . CSARDSTGLTLYGYTF TGCAGTGCTAGAGATTCTACAGGCTTGACCCTCTATGGCTACACCTTC
TRBJ2-7 many TRBV12-3/TRBV12-4 TRBD1 CASSPRGQTVLTAEQYF TGTGCCAGCAGTCCCCGGGGACAGACCGTATTAACGGCCGAGCAGTACTTC
TRBJ1-2 many TRBV7-2 . CASSPNHRVYGYTF TGTGCCAGCAGCCCGAACCACAGGGTTTATGGCTACACCTTC
TRBJ1-5 many TRBV27 . CASSLLNSNQPQHF TGTGCCAGCAGTTTACTCAATAGCAATCAGCCCCAGCATTTT
TRBJ2-1 many TRBV7-2 . CASSLAGMVFGHEQFF TGTGCCAGCAGCTTAGCAGGGATGGTTTTCGGTCATGAGCAGTTCTTC
TRBJ2-1 many TRBV7-3 TRBD2 CASSLMGGRVDNEQFF TGTGCCAGCAGCTTAATGGGCGGGAGAGTGGACAATGAGCAGTTCTTC
TRBJ1-5 many TRBV6-2/TRBV6-3 . CASSSSSDRRTQPQHF TGTGCCAGCAGCTCTTCAAGTGACAGGCGGACTCAGCCCCAGCATTTT
TRBJ1-1 many TRBV7-8 . CASSSTMNTEAFF TGTGCCAGCAGCTCTACGATGAACACTGAAGCTTTCTTT
TRBJ2-1 many TRBV5-6 TRBD2 CASVLGRGRAREQFF TGTGCCAGCGTGCTAGGGCGCGGGAGGGCCCGTGAGCAGTTCTTC
TRBJ1-3 many TRBV7-8 . CASSLTQISGNTIYF TGTGCCAGCAGCTTGACACAGATCTCTGGAAACACCATATATTTT
TRBJ2-7 many TRBV7-2 TRBD2 CASSFGTSGLEQYF TGTGCCAGCAGCTTCGGGACTAGCGGGCTCGAGCAGTACTTC
TRBJ1-5 many TRBV7-2 . CASSLEWGAQHF TGTGCCAGCAGCTTAGAATGGGGGGCCCAGCATTTT
TRBJ1-2 many TRBV7-9 . CASSLGNNYGYTF TGTGCCAGCAGCTTAGGGAATAACTATGGCTACACCTTC
TRBJ1-6 many TRBV5-5 TRBD1 CASSPGQGDSPLHF TGTGCCAGCAGCCCGGGACAGGGGGATTCACCCCTCCACTTT
TRBJ2-2 few TRBV2 TRBD1 CASRGQGNTGELFF TGTGCCAGCAGGGGACAGGGGAACACCGGGGAGCTGTTTTTT
TRBJ1-5 many TRBV19 . CASSITGYQPQHF TGTGCCAGTAGTATAACAGGGTATCAGCCCCAGCATTTT
TRBJ1-5 many TRBV28 TRBD1 CASSLGTGIDQPQHF TGTGCCAGCAGTTTAGGGACAGGGATTGACCAGCCCCAGCATTTT
TRBJ2-7 few TRBV11-2 . CASSPRVITGNEQYF TGTGCCAGCAGCCCACGGGTAATTACAGGCAACGAGCAGTACTTC
TRBJ2-5 . TRBV6-5 TRBD2 CASTSSGGAQTQYF TGTGCCAGCACCTCAAGCGGGGGGGCCCAGACCCAGTACTTC
TRBJ2-1 many TRBV7-9 TRBD2 CASSLGLAGDGNEQFF TGTGCCAGCAGCTTGGGCCTAGCGGGAGACGGCAATGAGCAGTTCTTC
TRBJ1-4 many TRBV4-2 . CASSQGDGNEKLFF TGTGCCAGCAGCCAGGGGGACGGTAATGAAAAACTGTTTTTT
TRBJ1-5 . TRBV12-3/TRBV12-4 . CASSRMGPQGSNQPQHF TGTGCCAGCAGCCGAATGGGCCCACAGGGATCCAATCAGCCCCAGCATTTT
TRBJ1-2 many TRBV10-3 . CAISSSGNNYGYTF TGTGCCATCAGTTCGTCGGGGAACAACTATGGCTACACCTTC
TRBJ1-1 many TRBV7-2 TRBD1 CASSLDRGRTEAFF TGTGCCAGCAGCCTTGACAGGGGCCGGACTGAAGCTTTCTTT
TRBJ2-1 few TRBV24-1 . CATSDRAVNEQFF TGTGCCACCAGTGATAGGGCGGTTAATGAGCAGTTCTTC
TRBJ2-7 many TRBV7-2 . CASSLLTGHGQYF TGTGCCAGCAGCTTGCTAACAGGCCACGGGCAGTACTTC
TRBJ2-5 . TRBV28 TRBD1 CASSPTVPGQGKETQYF TGTGCCAGCAGTCCAACAGTCCCGGGACAGGGAAAGGAGACCCAGTACTTC
TRBJ1-3 many TRBV7-2 . CASRSRKSSGNTIYF TGTGCCAGCAGATCCAGGAAGAGCTCTGGAAACACCATATATTTT
TRBJ1-1 many TRBV7-2 . CASSPAWVNTEAFF TGTGCCAGCAGCCCTGCCTGGGTGAACACTGAAGCTTTCTTT
TRBJ2-2 many TRBV7-2 TRBD2 CASSYQAGRTTGELFF TGTGCCAGCAGCTACCAAGCGGGACGTACCACCGGGGAGCTGTTTTTT